The rows below give T cell receptor beta chains drawn from one sample of a study of cytomegalovirus exposure and HLA in healthy donors. Clones were read by immunoSEQ multiplex PCR, and TCRdb kept only the in-frame ones, dropping some. The sample contains around 150,000 clones, roughly 80% of which appear only once. Source material: PBMCs. These receptors were obtained from a man in his thirties or forties in good health and CMV-seronegative. CDR3s include the opening cysteine and the closing phenylalanine or tryptophan. D genes are given only for firm matches. Size tells how often a clone was seen (once, few, many) or the class of an expanded clone, and some rows leave it out.

d_call: NA
v_call: TRBV7-9
clone_size: NA
j_call: TRBJ1-6
cdr3_aa: CASSPGARGPYNSPLHF
cdr3_nt: TGTGCCAGCAGCCCAGGGGCCAGGGGCCCTTATAATTCACCCCTCCACTTT

d_call: TRBD2
v_call: TRBV7-8
clone_size: few
j_call: TRBJ2-5
cdr3_aa: CASSLSGGGTKYQETQYF
cdr3_nt: TGTGCCAGCAGCCTCTCCGGGGGGGGGACAAAGTACCAAGAGACCCAGTACTTC

d_call: TRBD2
v_call: TRBV6-6
clone_size: NA
j_call: TRBJ2-1
cdr3_aa: CASVSTGGRDEQFF
cdr3_nt: TGTGCCAGCGTCAGCACGGGAGGGAGGGATGAGCAGTTCTTC

d_call: TRBD1
v_call: TRBV7-6
clone_size: NA
j_call: TRBJ2-7
cdr3_aa: CASSLVWDSSYEQYF
cdr3_nt: TGTGCCAGCAGCTTAGTTTGGGACAGCTCCTACGAGCAGTACTTC

d_call: TRBD1
v_call: TRBV5-6
clone_size: NA
j_call: TRBJ1-2
cdr3_aa: CASSLRDSGYTF
cdr3_nt: TGTGCCAGCAGCCTCCGGGACAGTGGCTACACCTTC

d_call: NA
v_call: TRBV2
clone_size: NA
j_call: TRBJ2-2
cdr3_aa: CASSETRPNTGELFF
cdr3_nt: TGTGCCAGCAGTGAAACCAGGCCGAACACCGGGGAGCTGTTTTTT

d_call: TRBD2
v_call: TRBV18
clone_size: NA
j_call: TRBJ2-4
cdr3_aa: CASSPAGLAGVPLAKNIQYF
cdr3_nt: TGTGCCAGCTCACCGGCGGGACTAGCGGGAGTCCCATTAGCCAAAAACATTCAGTACTTC

d_call: TRBD1
v_call: TRBV5-1
clone_size: NA
j_call: TRBJ1-1
cdr3_aa: CASSLAPNQRTGRTEAFF
cdr3_nt: TGCGCCAGCAGCTTGGCCCCCAACCAACGGACAGGGCGGACTGAAGCTTTCTTT

d_call: NA
v_call: TRBV28
clone_size: NA
j_call: TRBJ1-3
cdr3_aa: CASRSQGGNTIYF
cdr3_nt: TGTGCCAGCAGGTCCCAGGGAGGAAACACCATATATTTT

d_call: NA
v_call: TRBV5-1
clone_size: NA
j_call: TRBJ2-2
cdr3_aa: CASSPEPSENTGELFF
cdr3_nt: TGCGCCAGCAGCCCCGAGCCTAGCGAGAACACCGGGGAGCTGTTTTTT

d_call: TRBD2
v_call: TRBV15
clone_size: NA
j_call: TRBJ2-1
cdr3_aa: CATSTPGAGGRAGEQFF
cdr3_nt: TGTGCCACCAGCACCCCAGGAGCTGGCGGGAGGGCCGGGGAGCAGTTCTTC

d_call: TRBD1
v_call: TRBV30
clone_size: NA
j_call: TRBJ2-1
cdr3_aa: CAWSVTGFNEQFF
cdr3_nt: TGTGCCTGGAGTGTGACAGGGTTCAATGAGCAGTTCTTC

d_call: TRBD1
v_call: TRBV19
clone_size: NA
j_call: TRBJ1-1
cdr3_aa: CASSLPGGTEAFF
cdr3_nt: TGTGCCAGTAGTCTTCCAGGGGGAACTGAAGCTTTCTTT

d_call: NA
v_call: TRBV5-1
clone_size: NA
j_call: TRBJ1-1
cdr3_aa: CASSSPEGLTEAFF
cdr3_nt: TGCGCCAGCAGCTCCCCGGAGGGGCTCACTGAAGCTTTCTTT

d_call: NA
v_call: TRBV7-2
clone_size: NA
j_call: TRBJ2-7
cdr3_aa: CASSPPGNHEQYF
cdr3_nt: TGTGCCAGCAGCCCCCCAGGGAACCACGAGCAGTACTTC

d_call: TRBD2
v_call: TRBV7-9
clone_size: NA
j_call: TRBJ2-7
cdr3_aa: CASSLAPGTITEQYF
cdr3_nt: TGTGCCAGCAGCTTAGCTCCCGGGACTATTACCGAGCAGTACTTC

d_call: TRBD1
v_call: TRBV5-1
clone_size: NA
j_call: TRBJ2-4
cdr3_aa: CASSLGDRGPVQYF
cdr3_nt: TGCGCCAGCAGCTTGGGGGACAGGGGCCCGGTTCAGTACTTC

d_call: NA
v_call: TRBV7-8
clone_size: once
j_call: TRBJ1-5
cdr3_aa: CASSQDGPSNQPQHF
cdr3_nt: TGTGCCAGCAGCCAAGATGGGCCTAGCAATCAGCCCCAGCATTTT

d_call: NA
v_call: TRBV6-1
clone_size: NA
j_call: TRBJ2-1
cdr3_aa: CASSEAALYNEQFF
cdr3_nt: TGTGCCAGCAGTGAAGCAGCGCTCTACAATGAGCAGTTCTTC

d_call: TRBD1
v_call: TRBV6-5
clone_size: NA
j_call: TRBJ1-2
cdr3_aa: CASCSVGTEGYGYTF
cdr3_nt: TGTGCCAGTTGCTCTGTAGGGACAGAGGGCTATGGCTACACCTTC

d_call: TRBD2
v_call: TRBV27
clone_size: NA
j_call: TRBJ2-5
cdr3_aa: CASSPRLAGKYIKETQYF
cdr3_nt: TGTGCCAGCAGTCCTCGACTAGCGGGGAAATACATCAAAGAGACCCAGTACTTC

d_call: TRBD1
v_call: TRBV5-1
clone_size: NA
j_call: TRBJ1-3
cdr3_aa: CASSLEGPGQGTGNTIYF
cdr3_nt: TGCGCCAGCAGCTTGGAGGGGCCGGGACAGGGGACGGGAAACACCATATATTTT

d_call: TRBD1
v_call: TRBV9
clone_size: NA
j_call: TRBJ1-5
cdr3_aa: CASSGGQGSQPQHF
cdr3_nt: TGTGCCAGCAGCGGGGGACAGGGGAGTCAGCCCCAGCATTTT

d_call: NA
v_call: TRBV28
clone_size: NA
j_call: TRBJ1-2
cdr3_aa: CASSFRKAFFNYGYTF
cdr3_nt: TGTGCCAGCAGTTTCAGGAAGGCCTTCTTTAACTATGGCTACACCTTC

d_call: TRBD2
v_call: TRBV5-4
clone_size: NA
j_call: TRBJ2-7
cdr3_aa: CASSLATSGTYEQYF
cdr3_nt: TGTGCCAGCAGCTTGGCAACTAGCGGAACCTACGAGCAGTACTTC

d_call: NA
v_call: TRBV27
clone_size: once
j_call: TRBJ1-2
cdr3_aa: CASSSGEGYTF
cdr3_nt: TGTGCCAGCAGTTCGGGTGAGGGCTACACCTTC

d_call: TRBD2
v_call: TRBV7-6
clone_size: NA
j_call: TRBJ2-5
cdr3_aa: CASSSLTSGTHQETQYF
cdr3_nt: TGTGCCAGCAGCTCTTTGACTAGCGGGACGCACCAAGAGACCCAGTACTTC

d_call: NA
v_call: TRBV30
clone_size: NA
j_call: TRBJ2-4
cdr3_aa: CAWSQGLAKNIQYF
cdr3_nt: TGTGCCTGGAGCCAGGGGTTAGCCAAAAACATTCAGTACTTC

d_call: TRBD1
v_call: TRBV10-1
clone_size: NA
j_call: TRBJ1-6
cdr3_aa: CASIATGGMGNSPLHF
cdr3_nt: TGCGCCAGCATAGCAACAGGGGGAATGGGTAATTCACCCCTCCACTTT

d_call: TRBD1
v_call: TRBV9
clone_size: NA
j_call: TRBJ2-7
cdr3_aa: CASSSSVTGLGHEQYF
cdr3_nt: TGTGCCAGCAGCTCCTCCGTGACAGGGTTAGGCCACGAGCAGTACTTC

d_call: NA
v_call: TRBV20-1
clone_size: NA
j_call: TRBJ2-5
cdr3_aa: CSARVRETQYF
cdr3_nt: TGCAGTGCTAGAGTGCGAGAGACCCAGTACTTC

d_call: NA
v_call: TRBV30
clone_size: NA
j_call: TRBJ1-6
cdr3_aa: CAGRQVNNSPLHF
cdr3_nt: TGTGCCGGTCGACAGGTGAATAATTCACCCCTCCACTTT

d_call: NA
v_call: TRBV13
clone_size: once
j_call: TRBJ2-5
cdr3_aa: CASSYQGGTQETQYF
cdr3_nt: TGTGCCAGCAGCTACCAGGGTGGCACCCAAGAGACCCAGTACTTC

d_call: NA
v_call: TRBV5-7
clone_size: NA
j_call: TRBJ2-3
cdr3_aa: CASPAYGGANTQYF
cdr3_nt: TGTGCCAGCCCCGCCTATGGGGGGGCTAATACGCAGTATTTT

d_call: NA
v_call: TRBV10-3
clone_size: NA
j_call: TRBJ1-5
cdr3_aa: CAISETAHDSNQPQHF
cdr3_nt: TGTGCCATCAGTGAGACAGCCCACGATAGCAATCAGCCCCAGCATTTT